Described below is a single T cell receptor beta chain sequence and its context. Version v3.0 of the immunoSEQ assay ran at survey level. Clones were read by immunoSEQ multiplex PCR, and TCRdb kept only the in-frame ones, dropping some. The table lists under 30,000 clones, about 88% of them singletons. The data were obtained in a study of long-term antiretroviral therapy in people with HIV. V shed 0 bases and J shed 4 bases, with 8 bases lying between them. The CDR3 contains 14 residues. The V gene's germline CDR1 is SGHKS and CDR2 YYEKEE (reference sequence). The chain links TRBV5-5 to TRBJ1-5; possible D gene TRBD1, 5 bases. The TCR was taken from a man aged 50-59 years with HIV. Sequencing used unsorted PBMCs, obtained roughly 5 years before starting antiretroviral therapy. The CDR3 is CASSLEGANQPQHF. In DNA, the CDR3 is TGTGCCAGCAGCTTGGAAGGGGCGAATCAGCCCCAGCATTTT.